Given below is one T cell receptor (beta chain) in context. The sample comes from a study of shared clonotypes between healthy human individuals. Positive CCR7 selection of CD45RO-negative cells yielded the naive CD8 cells, and terminally differentiated effector memory CD45RA+ cells were excluded. Using immunoSEQ multiplex PCR, the repertoire was profiled, and TCRdb retains in-frame clones only, with some absent. The profile shows about 1.9 million clones, around 93% of them singletons. The germline V and J ends were trimmed by 5 bases and 5 bases, with 18 bases remaining between them. The CDR3 runs to 15 residues. Germline assignment: CDR1 WNHNN and CDR2 SYGVQD (reference sequence).

The V gene is TRBV10-1, the J gene TRBJ2-5; possibly TRBD1 for D (6 bases). The TCR sequence derives from a man younger than 30 in good health. Some clones in this sample may be carry-over from other donors' samples. Sequences were obtained from naive CD8+ T cells from PBMCs. CDR3 bases: TGCGCCAGCAGTTACGGGACATCATATGGGGAGACCCAGTACTTC. This gives the protein CASSYGTSYGETQYF.